This T cell receptor beta chain appears in the sequencing data of a study of T cell responses to AZD1222 COVID-19 vaccine. The overall study: It was second doses at about 4 or about 12 weeks that were pooled. Broader study findings: Along spike, vaccine-associated CD4 TCRs were found throughout, with dominance at 160-218 and 743-854. Repertoires in all cases were sampled only once the peak T cell response had passed.

A word on this clone: Its specificity is unknown.

Data came from immunoSEQ multiplex PCR; TCRdb stores just in-frame clones and leaves some out. The repertoire holds more than 95,000 clones, with 88% as singletons. The ends were cut back, 7 bases at V and 8 bases at J, with 9 bases in the middle. The length of the CDR3 is 11 residues. Germline lookup yields CDR1 MNHEY and CDR2 SVGAGI. The rearrangement uses TRBV6-5 and TRBJ2-1; D ambiguous. The clonotype originates from an adult in good health. The sample was peripheral blood, taken on day 0 of AZD1222 vaccination. The CDR3 coding sequence is TGTGCCAGCAATTCGGTCTATGAGCAGTTCTTC. As protein: CASNSVYEQFF.